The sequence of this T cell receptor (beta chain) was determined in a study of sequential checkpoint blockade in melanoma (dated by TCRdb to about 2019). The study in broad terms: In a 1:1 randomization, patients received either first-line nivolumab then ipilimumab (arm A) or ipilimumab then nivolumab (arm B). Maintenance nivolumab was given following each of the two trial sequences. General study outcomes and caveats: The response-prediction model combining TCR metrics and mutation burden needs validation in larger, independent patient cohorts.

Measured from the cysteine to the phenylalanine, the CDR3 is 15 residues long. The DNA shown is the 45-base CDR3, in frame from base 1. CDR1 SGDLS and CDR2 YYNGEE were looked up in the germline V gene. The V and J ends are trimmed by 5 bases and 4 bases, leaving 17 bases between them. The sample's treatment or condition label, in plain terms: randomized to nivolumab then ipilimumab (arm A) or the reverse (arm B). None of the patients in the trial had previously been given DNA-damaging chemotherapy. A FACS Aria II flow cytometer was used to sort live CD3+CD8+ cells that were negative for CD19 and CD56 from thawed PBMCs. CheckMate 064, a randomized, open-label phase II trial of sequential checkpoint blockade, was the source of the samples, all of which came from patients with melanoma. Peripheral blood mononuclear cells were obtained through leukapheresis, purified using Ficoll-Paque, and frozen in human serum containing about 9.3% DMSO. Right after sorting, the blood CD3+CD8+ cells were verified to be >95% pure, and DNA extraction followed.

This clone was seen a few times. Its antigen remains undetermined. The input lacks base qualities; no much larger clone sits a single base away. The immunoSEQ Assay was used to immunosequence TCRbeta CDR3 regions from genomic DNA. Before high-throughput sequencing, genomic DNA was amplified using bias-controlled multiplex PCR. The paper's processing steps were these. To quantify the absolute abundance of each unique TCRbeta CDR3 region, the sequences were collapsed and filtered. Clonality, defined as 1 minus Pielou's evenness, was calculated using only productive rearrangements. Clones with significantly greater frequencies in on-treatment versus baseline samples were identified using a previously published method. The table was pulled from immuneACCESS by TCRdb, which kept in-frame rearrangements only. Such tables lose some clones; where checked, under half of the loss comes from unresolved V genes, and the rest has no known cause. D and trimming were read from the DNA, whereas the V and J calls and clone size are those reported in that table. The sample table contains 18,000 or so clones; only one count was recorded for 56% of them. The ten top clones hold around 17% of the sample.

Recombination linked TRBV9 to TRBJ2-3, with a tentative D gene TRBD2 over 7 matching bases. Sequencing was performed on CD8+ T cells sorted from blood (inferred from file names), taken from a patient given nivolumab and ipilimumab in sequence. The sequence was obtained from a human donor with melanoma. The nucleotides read TGTGCCAGCAGTGTGGGGGGGGCTCCCCCAGATACGCAGTATTTT. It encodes CASSVGGAPPDTQYF.